The 21 T cell receptor beta chains below come from one sample, sequenced in a study of cytomegalovirus exposure and HLA in healthy donors. The PCR ran on 60 Vbeta and 13 Jbeta primers. The repertoire was sequenced with immunoSEQ multiplex PCR; TCRdb's copy has only in-frame clones and lacks some. The table includes roughly 120,000 clones, over 70% detected once. The sample was PBMCs. These receptor sequences come from a woman under 30 in good health and CMV-seronegative.

CDR3 nucleotides: TGTGCCAGCAGCTTCTACGGGGGGGAGACCCAGTACTTC. Protein: CASSFYGGETQYF. This chain links TRBV7-2 with TRBJ2-5; 7 nucleotides line up with TRBD2. Germline loops: CDR1 SGHTA, CDR2 FQGNSA. V shed 3 bases, J shed 5 bases, and the junction held 3 bases outside the gene matches. The CDR3 is 13 residues long.

V gene TRBV9 combines with J gene TRBJ2-7, with 7 bases fitting TRBD2. Germline assignment: CDR1 SGDLS and CDR2 YYNGEE. V shed 3 bases and J 4 bases; nucleotides not matched to a gene: 7. There are 14 residues in the CDR3. The CDR3 nucleotides are TGTGCCAGCAGCGAGGGCGGGAGTGGGTACGAGCAGTACTTC. Protein: CASSEGGSGYEQYF.

The V gene is TRBV23-1, the J gene TRBJ1-5, with 7 nucleotides matching TRBD1. TRBV23-1 is marked as an open reading frame, function uncertain. The junction had 10 bases not matched to a gene; V was cut back by 3 bases and J by 2 bases. The CDR3 sequence is 17 residues long. CDR3 sequence reads: CASSHHTGEKGNQPQHF. CDR3 coding DNA: TGCGCCAGCAGTCACCACACAGGGGAGAAAGGCAATCAGCCCCAGCATTTT.

The J gene is TRBJ1-1, the V gene TRBV7-9; D gene uncertain. V was trimmed by 1 base and J by 11 bases, leaving 11 bases between them. The CDR3 runs to 12 residues. Germline V gives CDR1 SEHNR, CDR2 FQNEAQ (reference sequence). The chain's CDR3 is CASSLDVAVAFF. For the CDR3, the DNA is TGTGCCAGCAGCTTAGATGTGGCAGTTGCTTTCTTT.

The gene calls are TRBV5-4 and TRBJ1-5; the D is unclear. The CDR3 totals 13 residues. In germline, CDR1 is SGHNT, CDR2 YYREEE (reference sequence). V shed 4 bases and J shed 5 bases, with 10 bases lying between them. CDR3 sequence: CASSLGIHQPQHF. In DNA, the CDR3 is TGTGCCAGCAGCCTCGGGATTCATCAGCCCCAGCATTTT.

Here the CDR3 DNA reads TGTGCCAGCGGGGAGCGCCTCGAGAGCGCTGAAGCTTTCTTT. The encoded protein is CASGERLESAEAFF. The chain links TRBV6-1 to TRBJ1-1; no clear D gene. V lost 8 bases and J 6 bases, leaving 19 bases between the germline ends. This CDR3 region has 14 residues. Germline V gene data show CDR1 as MNHNS and CDR2 as SASEGT.

The V call is TRBV12-1, the J call TRBJ2-2; TRBD1, the table's D call, lacks a check against the DNA. TRBV12-1 is an annotated pseudogene. The CDR3 runs to 15 residues. The CDR3 nucleotides read TGTGCCAGCAGTTCATCAACAGGGGTCACCGGGGAGCTGTTTTTT. As protein: CASSSSTGVTGELFF.

J is TRBJ2-7 and V is TRBV7-6; 9 positions match TRBD1. The V segment lost 2 bases and the J segment 5 bases; nucleotides outside the gene matches: 10. Germline V gene data show CDR1 as SGHVS and CDR2 as FNYEAQ. This CDR3 is 16 amino acids long. The CDR3 DNA sequence: TGTGCCAGCAGCTTAACTTCCGGACAGGGGAATCACGAGCAGTACTTC. Its protein product is CASSLTSGQGNHEQYF. Together with reference TRBV7-6 and TRBJ2-7, the CDR3 gives the full variable domain: GAGVSQSPRYKVTKRGQDVALRCDPISGHVSLYWYRQALGQGPEFLTYFNYEAQQDKSGLPNDRFSAERPEGSISTLTIQRTEQRDSAMYRCASSLTSGQGNHEQYFGPGTRLTVT.

The chain uses TRBV7-9 and TRBJ1-1; D is undetermined. V was cut by 0 bases and J by 4 bases, with 9 bases left in between. Germline-derived CDR1 and CDR2 are SEHNR and FQNEAQ (reference sequence). The CDR3 consists of 14 residues. Written as DNA, the CDR3 is TGTGCCAGCAGCTTAGCGAAGGAGAGCACTGAAGCTTTCTTT. It encodes CASSLAKESTEAFF.

This clone is medium-sized (0.01 to 0.1%) within its sample. This chain uses TRBV11-2 with TRBJ2-2, with 8 bases aligning to TRBD1. The V gene's germline CDR1 is SGHAT and CDR2 FQNNGV. The CDR3 extends over 15 amino acids. Trimming at V came to 7 bases and at J to 6 bases, leaving 10 bases not matched to a gene. CDR3: CASTQGAGTSGELFF. Here the CDR3 DNA reads TGTGCCAGCACCCAGGGGGCGGGGACGTCCGGGGAGCTGTTTTTT.

V usage is TRBV29-1 and J usage is TRBJ2-3, with D maybe TRBD1 (6 bases). In germline, CDR1 is SQVTM, CDR2 ANQGSEA. The germline V and J ends were trimmed by 3 bases and 2 bases, with 12 bases remaining between them. The CDR3 has 14 residues. CDR3 in amino acids: CSVDPRGNTDTQYF. The CDR3 coding sequence is TGCAGCGTTGATCCCAGGGGAAACACAGATACGCAGTATTTT.

The chain is built from TRBV19 and TRBJ1-5; D is undetermined. The V gene's germline CDR1 is LNHDA and CDR2 SQIVND (reference sequence). V was trimmed by 2 bases and J by 0 bases, leaving 8 bases between them. The CDR3 spans 15 residues. The CDR3 nucleotides read TGTGCCAGTAGTATATCCCACTATAGCAATCAGCCCCAGCATTTT. Translated: CASSISHYSNQPQHF.

This rearrangement joins TRBV11-2 to TRBJ2-7; D uncertain. This CDR3 region has 12 residues. Trimming cost V 0 bases and J 4 bases, with 4 bases left between them. The germline CDR1 and CDR2 sequences are SGHAT and FQNNGV. This CDR3 is CASSLDRYEQYF. For the CDR3, the DNA is TGTGCCAGCAGCTTAGACCGGTACGAGCAGTACTTC.

This clone was picked up a small number of times. The CDR3 is CASSIGRGLRNTQYF. The CDR3 DNA follows: TGTGCCAGTAGTATAGGGCGGGGGTTAAGAAATACGCAGTATTTT. V and J are TRBV19 and TRBJ2-3; TRBD2 aligns across 7 bases. This CDR3 comprises 15 residues. Germline V gives CDR1 LNHDA, CDR2 SQIVND (reference sequence). J gave up 7 bases and V 1 base, and 8 bases lay outside the gene matches. The full variable domain, with the rest looked up from reference TRBV19 and TRBJ2-3, is DGGITQSPKYLFRKEGQNVTLSCEQNLNHDAMYWYRQDPGQGLRLIYYSQIVNDFQKGDIAEGYSVSREKKESFPLTVTSAQKNPTAFYLCASSIGRGLRNTQYFGPGTRLTVL.

The table lists this clone with a count of one. The chain has TRBV18 and TRBJ1-1; D gene uncertain. CDR1 KGHSH and CDR2 LQKENI come from the germline V gene. This CDR3 is 17 amino acids long. With 3 bases removed from V and 0 bases from J, the gap between germline ends came to 17 bases. The CDR3 spells CASSPFESRMMNTEAFF. In nucleotides, the CDR3 is TGTGCCAGCTCACCCTTTGAGTCCCGAATGATGAACACTGAAGCTTTCTTT.

This chain links TRBV4-1 with TRBJ1-6, with 9 bases that match TRBD1. The CDR3 contains 15 residues. Losses at the gene ends were 4 bases for V and 7 bases for J; bases not matched to a gene: 5. Germline V gene sequence: CDR1 MGHRA, CDR2 YSYEKL. Written as DNA, the CDR3 is TGCGCCAGCAGCCCCCCCGGGACAGGGAATTCACCCCTCCACTTT. This encodes CASSPPGTGNSPLHF.

The chain carries TRBV7-6 and TRBJ1-1; D is possibly TRBD1 (6 bases). V was shortened by 4 bases and J by 7 bases, with 13 bases between the two germline ends. The CDR3 has 13 amino acids. Germline CDR1 is SGHVS and CDR2 is FNYEAQ. The CDR3 bases are TGTGCCAGCAGCTACGACAGGAGAAATGAAGCTTTCTTT. Protein product: CASSYDRRNEAFF.

The chain joins TRBV6-5 to TRBJ1-3; 7 nucleotides agree with TRBD1. The CDR3 length is 15 residues. V lost 10 bases to trimming and J lost 7 bases; unmatched junction nucleotides: 16. The V gene's germline CDR1 is MNHEY and CDR2 SVGAGI. The DNA for the CDR3 is TGTGCCACCTTCACAACGACAGGGTCATGGAACACCATATATTTT. This sequence encodes CATFTTTGSWNTIYF.

This chain uses TRBV2 with TRBJ2-5, with unresolved D. The V end lost 7 bases, the J end lost 5 bases, and 14 bases lay between the germline ends. This CDR3 contains 13 residues. From germline, CDR1 is SNHLY and CDR2 FYNNEI. Here the CDR3 reads CASTRSTVETQYF. CDR3 DNA sequence: TGTGCCAGCACCCGATCCACTGTGGAGACCCAGTACTTC.

The chain is built from TRBV29-1 and TRBJ2-5; TRBD1 might be the D (5 bases). The last part of the DNA fits TRBJ2-7 better; the J call may be wrong. CDR1 is SQVTM, CDR2 ANQGSEA, per germline. The CDR3 is made up of 13 amino acids. CDR3 residues: CSVERQGSYEQYF. The CDR3 bases are TGCAGCGTTGAACGGCAGGGCTCCTACGAGCAGTACTTC.

This chain connects TRBV30 to TRBJ1-5; 8 bases agree with TRBD1. The CDR3 is 14 amino acids. Germline-derived CDR1 and CDR2 are GTSNPN and SVGIG (reference sequence). V lost 5 bases to trimming and J lost 2 bases; unmatched junction nucleotides: 5. DNA for the CDR3: TGTGCCTGGGGACAGGGCATGGGCAATCAGCCCCAGCATTTT. As protein: CAWGQGMGNQPQHF.